The 13 T cell receptor beta chains listed next were all sequenced from one sample in a study of cytomegalovirus exposure and HLA in healthy donors. Primers included in the PCR were 60 Vbeta and 13 Jbeta primers. Libraries were prepared by immunoSEQ multiplex PCR; TCRdb keeps only in-frame clonotypes and omits some of them. This repertoire shows 160,000 or so clones, approximately 78% found once; its top ten account for 2.5%. Sample: PBMCs. The receptors here all came from a human donor in good health.

This clone was observed a handful of times. In DNA, the CDR3 is TGTGCCTGGACGGTCCAGGGAATTTCAAACTATGGCTACACCTTC. Amino acids: CAWTVQGISNYGYTF. The rearrangement joins TRBV30 to TRBJ1-2; weak D call: TRBD1 (5 bases). The V end was cut by 4 bases, the J end by 2 bases, with 17 bases between. This CDR3 spans 15 amino acids. Germline assignment: CDR1 GTSNPN and CDR2 SVGIG (reference sequence).

The chain is built from TRBV6-1 and TRBJ1-1; 10 nucleotides align to TRBD1. Losses at the gene ends were 2 bases for V and 3 bases for J; bases not matched to a gene: 15. This CDR3 region has 19 residues. Germline-derived CDR1 and CDR2 are MNHNS and SASEGT. The CDR3 reads CASSELDLTGGAGDTEAFF. CDR3 nucleotide sequence: TGTGCCAGCAGTGAACTCGACCTGACAGGGGGCGCCGGTGACACTGAAGCTTTCTTT.

The chain recombines TRBV19 with TRBJ1-1, with 9 bases aligning to TRBD1. The V gene's germline CDR1 is LNHDA and CDR2 SQIVND (reference sequence). After removal of 1 base from V and 1 base from J, the junction contained 1 base not matched to a gene. The CDR3 contains 15 residues. CDR3 residues: CASSIVGQGNTEAFF. The CDR3 nucleotides read TGTGCCAGTAGTATAGTGGGACAGGGGAACACTGAAGCTTTCTTT.

This chain links TRBV6-5 with TRBJ2-5; 7 bases map to TRBD2. Germline V gene lookup returns CDR1 MNHEY and CDR2 SVGAGI. The ends lost 6 bases at V and 4 bases at J; junction bases unmatched: 2. The CDR3 is 12 amino acids. DNA of the CDR3: TGTGCCAGCAGACCGGGGGGAGAGACCCAGTACTTC. Residues: CASRPGGETQYF.

The chain combines TRBV27 with TRBJ1-6; 7 bases are a match to TRBD1. Per the germline V gene, CDR1 is MNHEY and CDR2 is SMNVEV (reference sequence). The J segment lost 5 bases and the V segment lost 10 bases, leaving 8 bases of the junction unmatched. The CDR3 extends over 14 amino acids. The DNA for the CDR3 is TGTGCCACCAAAAGGGGGCTAGATAATTCACCCCTCCACTTT. It codes for CATKRGLDNSPLHF.

V and J are TRBV4-3 and TRBJ1-2; tentative D call: TRBD1 (6 bases). CDR1 and CDR2 from the germline V gene are LGHNA and YSLEER. V shed 6 bases and J shed 0 bases, with 14 bases lying between them. The CDR3 loop spans 15 amino acids. The CDR3 is CASRRTVSTNYGYTF. Written as DNA, the CDR3 is TGCGCCAGCAGACGGACAGTGTCTACTAACTATGGCTACACCTTC.

The J gene is TRBJ2-5, the V gene TRBV30; D unclear. CDR3 length: 11 amino acids. V was cut by 5 bases and J by 4 bases, with 8 bases left in between. Germline V gene sequence: CDR1 GTSNPN, CDR2 SVGIG (reference sequence). The CDR3: CAWSGGETQYF. CDR3 nucleotides: TGTGCCTGGTCCGGCGGAGAGACCCAGTACTTC.

This sequence joins TRBV25-1 and TRBJ2-1; 11 bases line up with TRBD2. The germline V gene encodes CDR1 MGHDK and CDR2 SYGVNS. Trimming at V came to 4 bases and at J to 8 bases, leaving 7 bases not matched to a gene. The CDR3 consists of 15 residues. The CDR3: CASSVGTSGFDEQFF. CDR3 DNA sequence: TGTGCCAGCAGTGTCGGGACTAGCGGCTTCGATGAGCAGTTCTTC.

The chain couples TRBV6-6 to TRBJ1-5; D is undetermined. Trimming took off 4 bases at V and 3 bases at J, with 13 bases between the two ends. This CDR3 region has 15 residues. The germline V gene has CDR1 MNHNY and CDR2 SVGAGI (reference sequence). The CDR3 DNA reads as TGTGCCAGCAGTTTAACGGTACGGGACAATCAGCCCCAGCATTTT. Its protein product is CASSLTVRDNQPQHF.

A word on this clone: At the DNA level, this CDR3 is encoded by other sequences in the same sample as well. This rearrangement joins TRBV27 to TRBJ1-2; 7 bases agree with TRBD1. The CDR3 contains 17 residues. CDR1 and CDR2 from the germline V gene are MNHEY and SMNVEV (reference sequence). Trimming cost V 4 bases and J 0 bases; bases outside gene matches: 11. DNA of the CDR3: TGTGCCAGCAGTTCTAGACAGGGCTTTGCGGCTAACTATGGCTACACCTTC. Its protein is CASSSRQGFAANYGYTF.

This clone has more than one count but fewer than ten. The CDR3 DNA is TGCGCCAGCAGCCAAGGACCTCAGGTCGGGGGCAATCAGCCCCAGCATTTT. Amino acid sequence: CASSQGPQVGGNQPQHF. This chain uses TRBV4-1 with TRBJ1-5, with unresolved D. CDR3 length: 17 amino acids. Germline V CDR1 and CDR2: MGHRA, YSYEKL. Trimming pared 1 base from V and 2 bases from J, leaving 15 bases between.

This clone was seen only a few times. The gene calls are TRBV9 and TRBJ2-3; TRBD2 aligns across 10 bases. The trim removed 4 bases at V and 0 bases at J, leaving 11 bases unmatched. Germline V gene sequence: CDR1 SGDLS, CDR2 YYNGEE. This CDR3 contains 18 residues. The CDR3 spells CASSQEVAGGRSTDTQYF. DNA of the CDR3: TGTGCCAGCAGCCAAGAGGTAGCGGGGGGACGAAGCACAGATACGCAGTATTTT. The full variable domain, completed using reference TRBV9 and TRBJ2-3, is DSGVTQTPKHLITATGQRVTLRCSPRSGDLSVYWYQQSLDQGLQFLIQYYNGEERAKGNILERFSAQQFPDLHSELNLSSLELGDSALYFCASSQEVAGGRSTDTQYFGPGTRLTVL.

The chain carries TRBV19 and TRBJ1-2; 12 bases are a match to TRBD1. Trimming removed 5 bases from V and 6 bases from J; junction bases left unmatched: 10. CDR1 LNHDA and CDR2 SQIVND come from the germline V gene (reference sequence). The CDR3 length is 16 residues. CDR3 sequence: CASSVTGTGGADGYTF. CDR3 DNA sequence: TGTGCCAGTAGTGTGACCGGGACAGGGGGCGCCGATGGCTACACCTTC.